The 16 T cell receptor beta chains below were found in one sample sequenced in a study of shared clonotypes between healthy human individuals. Some clones are missing from TCRdb's copy, which holds only in-frame ones; the method was immunoSEQ multiplex PCR. There are about 980,000 clones in the sample; about 80% occur only once, and 1.5% lies in the top ten. The material sequenced was memory CD4+ T cells sorted from blood. Subset here: CD45RA-negative fraction. Receptor source: a man aged 18 to 30 in good health.

The chain joins TRBV6-1 to TRBJ1-2; D call uncertain. CDR1 MNHNS and CDR2 SASEGT come from the germline V gene. The length of the CDR3 is 14 residues. The ends were cut back, 6 bases at V and 4 bases at J, with 15 bases in the middle. CDR3 amino acids: CASSPTDWGYGYTF. In DNA, the CDR3 is TGTGCCAGCAGCCCGACGGACTGGGGCTATGGCTACACCTTC.

This clone was detected once. The chain joins TRBV6-5 to TRBJ2-7, with D perhaps matching TRBD2 (6 bases). Trimming removed 6 bases at V and 3 bases at J, with 15 bases between. In germline, CDR1 is MNHEY, CDR2 SVGAGI. This CDR3 spans 14 amino acids. The DNA for the CDR3 is TGTGCCAGCAGGAAGGCGGGATCAGGCTACGAGCAGTACTTC. Residues: CASRKAGSGYEQYF.

V and J are TRBV9 and TRBJ2-1; the D is unclear. V lost 0 bases and J lost 0, with 10 bases in between. Germline CDR1 is SGDLS and CDR2 is YYNGEE. The CDR3 is 16 residues long. The CDR3 reads CASSVVSFSSYNEQFF. CDR3 sequence (DNA): TGTGCCAGCAGCGTAGTCAGCTTCAGCTCCTACAATGAGCAGTTCTTC.

This chain connects TRBV7-2 to TRBJ2-5; 9 bases align to TRBD2. The CDR3 loop spans 15 amino acids. The V and J ends lost 5 bases and 5 bases, in that order; junction bases with no gene match: 9. CDR1 is SGHTA, CDR2 FQGNSA, per germline. In DNA, the CDR3 is TGTGCCAGCAGCCCTGGCGGGGGGGGGCTGGAGACCCAGTACTTC. This gives the protein CASSPGGGGLETQYF.

CDR3 amino acids: CASSLLDEQFF. CDR3 nucleotides: TGTGCCAGCAGTTTACTCGATGAGCAGTTCTTC. This chain connects TRBV28 to TRBJ2-1; D is uncertain. The ends were cut back, 2 bases at V and 8 bases at J, with 4 bases in the middle. Germline V CDR1 and CDR2: MDHEN, SYDVKM. The CDR3 length is 11 residues.

DNA for the CDR3: TGCAGCGTTGCCGGGACAGGGCACAACGGGGAGCTGTTTTTT. This sequence encodes CSVAGTGHNGELFF. The rearrangement links TRBV29-1 to TRBJ2-2; TRBD1 matches 9 bases. CDR1 SQVTM and CDR2 ANQGSEA come from the germline V gene. The CDR3 sequence is 14 residues long. After removal of 4 bases from V and 7 bases from J, the junction contained 7 bases not matched to a gene.

This chain connects TRBV7-9 to TRBJ2-3, with D unresolved. The V gene's germline CDR1 is SEHNR and CDR2 FQNEAQ (reference sequence). V was clipped by 0 bases and J by 5 bases, with 12 bases between them. The CDR3 runs to 15 residues. The CDR3, as DNA: TGTGCCAGCAGCTTAGCGCGGCTTAAGCAAGATACGCAGTATTTT. It is translated as CASSLARLKQDTQYF.

The gene calls are TRBV7-3 and TRBJ2-1; 8 bases line up with TRBD1. This CDR3 comprises 18 residues. Germline V gene sequence: CDR1 SGHTA, CDR2 FQGTGA. Trimming removed 2 bases from V and 0 bases from J; junction bases left unmatched: 9. The CDR3, as DNA: TGTGCCAGCAGCTTAGGGACAGGCATAGGAAGCTCCTACAATGAGCAGTTCTTC. Amino acids: CASSLGTGIGSSYNEQFF.

This clone has only one observation. The chain couples TRBV6-1 to TRBJ2-7; D may be TRBD1 or TRBD2 (5 bases each). Trimming removed 8 bases from V and 6 bases from J, with 20 bases in between. CDR1 is MNHNS and CDR2 is SASEGT in the germline V gene. CDR3 length: 14 residues. Here the CDR3 reads CASSFGGSSSEQYF. CDR3 sequence (DNA): TGTGCCAGCTCTTTTGGGGGATCAAGCAGCGAGCAGTACTTC.

V gene TRBV5-1 combines with J gene TRBJ2-1; TRBD1 matches 7 bases. The germline V gene has CDR1 SGHRS and CDR2 YFSETQ. This CDR3 spans 15 amino acids. V shed 1 base, J shed 6 bases, and the junction held 7 bases outside the gene matches. As DNA, the CDR3 is TGCGCCAGCAGCTTGTTAACAGGGGCGGGCAATGAGCAGTTCTTC. Translation: CASSLLTGAGNEQFF.

This clone was found once. The chain employs TRBV11-1 and TRBJ2-1, with 8 positions matching TRBD2. The germline V gene has CDR1 SGHAT and CDR2 FQDESV (reference sequence). The CDR3 has 16 amino acids. J was trimmed by 4 bases and V by 5 bases; bases with no gene match: 10. CDR3 amino acids: CASSLSGSGAYNEQFF. DNA for the CDR3: TGTGCCAGCAGCCTTAGTGGTAGCGGGGCATACAATGAGCAGTTCTTC.

The chain uses TRBV18 and TRBJ2-3; D call uncertain. The CDR3 covers 15 residues. Germline CDR1 and CDR2: KGHSH and LQKENI. Deletions cut 3 bases from V and 1 base from J, with 11 bases between. This CDR3 reads CASSPTSVGTDTQYF. The DNA for the CDR3 is TGTGCCAGCTCACCGACCAGCGTCGGCACAGATACGCAGTATTTT. The full variable domain, in which reference TRBV18 and TRBJ2-3 provide the parts outside the CDR3, is NAGVMQNPRHLVRRRGQEARLRCSPMKGHSHVYWYRQLPEEGLKFMVYLQKENIIDESGMPKERFSAEFPKEGPSILRIQQVVRGDSAAYFCASSPTSVGTDTQYFGPGTRLTVL.

This clone was observed a single time. This sequence joins TRBV12-5 and TRBJ2-7; D might be TRBD1 (6 bases). Deletions cut 4 bases from V and 0 bases from J, with 13 bases between. CDR1 LGHNT and CDR2 FRNRAP come from the germline V gene. CDR3 size: 15 residues. CDR3 bases: TGTGCTAGTGGTTGGGGGACATATAGCTCCTACGAGCAGTACTTC. The encoded protein is CASGWGTYSSYEQYF. The full variable domain, completed using reference TRBV12-5 and TRBJ2-7, is DARVTQTPRHKVTEMGQEVTMRCQPILGHNTVFWYRQTMMQGLELLAYFRNRAPLDDSGMPKDRFSAEMPDATLATLKIQPSEPRDSAVYFCASGWGTYSSYEQYFGPGTRLTVT.

The chain carries TRBV5-1 and TRBJ2-1; TRBD2 agrees at 8 bases. Germline-derived CDR1 and CDR2 are SGHRS and YFSETQ. The CDR3 extends over 16 amino acids. With 0 bases clipped from V and 1 base from J, the junction kept 3 bases outside the gene matches. CDR3 protein: CASSLGSGGSYNEQFF. The CDR3 DNA reads as TGCGCCAGCAGCTTGGGGAGCGGGGGTTCCTACAATGAGCAGTTCTTC.

The chain employs TRBV11-2 and TRBJ2-1; TRBD2 aligns across 8 bases. CDR1 SGHAT and CDR2 FQNNGV come from the germline V gene. V shed 5 bases, J shed 9 bases, and the junction held 12 bases outside the gene matches. The CDR3 consists of 15 residues. The DNA for the CDR3 is TGTGCCAGCAGCCCAGCGGGGGCGAACCTCGTTGAGCAGTTCTTC. This sequence encodes CASSPAGANLVEQFF.

As to this clone: The sample carries other DNA sequences with the same CDR3. J is TRBJ2-7 and V is TRBV10-3, with 8 bases fitting TRBD2. Per the germline V gene, CDR1 is ENHRY and CDR2 is SYGVKD. The CDR3 has 13 residues. Losses at the gene ends were 7 bases for V and 0 bases for J; bases not matched to a gene: 2. The CDR3 protein is CAITSGSSYEQYF. The DNA for the CDR3 is TGTGCCATCACTAGCGGGTCCTCCTACGAGCAGTACTTC.